This T cell receptor (beta chain) was identified in a study of blood T cell repertoires in COVID-19 (dated by TCRdb to 2020 to 2021). With regard to the full study: The collaborator samples originated in the United States, Italy and Spain and spanned the acute and convalescent phases of COVID-19. The material from the prospective study consisted of cDNA or gDNA derived from T cells, B-cell-depleted T cells, or PBMCs. The dataset comprised deeply sampled blood TCRbeta repertoires from subjects exposed to, actively infected with, or recovered from COVID-19. A freely available public database, intended as a resource for researchers studying the immune response to SARS-CoV-2, is where the repertoires were released. Samples came from the ongoing ImmuneRACE study (first 160 participants) plus 1,254 subjects from 6 global collaborators. A de-identified subject ID, COVID-19 status, age in years and sex were almost always included in the sample metadata. HLA class I and class II types, where available, came from metadata supplied by the sample provider rather than from assay-based typing. Here is what the overall study found, with its caveats: The amount of clinical and demographic metadata varied by source and participant and was provided uncurated.

Sequences SGHTS (CDR1) and YDEGEE (CDR2) are obtained from the germline V gene. There are 13 amino acids in the CDR3, from cysteine to phenylalanine inclusive. The CDR3 DNA has 39 bases and is translated from base 1. Ends trimmed: V by 2 bases, J by 4 bases; bases unmatched to a gene: 2. The collaborating institutions used their own protocols to collect whole blood in K2EDTA tubes. For TCRbeta analysis, collaborator samples were shipped as frozen whole blood, as isolated PBMCs, or as DNA extracted from either sample type. Worth noting for this clone: There is no known antigen for this receptor. There are no base qualities to consult, and no much larger clone falls within one base.

TCRbeta CDR3 regions were amplified from genomic DNA by means of the immunoSEQ Assay, a bias-controlled multiplex PCR. For the original study's pipeline: The number of nucleated cells in each sample was estimated from the amplification of reference gene primers within the assay. To quantify the absolute abundance of each unique TCRbeta CDR3 rearrangement, sequence reads were collapsed and filtered. For each sample, productive Simpson clonality was calculated as the square root of Simpson's diversity index across productive rearrangements. As stored in TCRdb, this immuneACCESS dataset retains in-frame rearrangements with V and J assigned. A fraction of the clones does not appear; measured against another copy, unresolved V genes explain less than half of the discrepancy, and the remainder lacks a known reason. That table is the source of V, J and clone size, and D and trimming were worked out from the DNA. The sample table records about 100,000 clones; around 86% of these occur just once. The ten largest clones take up 3.8% of the sample.

Material for sequencing was peripheral blood. Recombination joined TRBV5-8 with TRBJ1-2, with 7 junctional bases fitting TRBD1. The sequence derives from a man in his fifties or sixties with acute or convalescent COVID-19. This receptor has the CDR3 CASSFGTVYGYTF. The sequenced DNA: TGTGCCAGCAGCTTCGGGACAGTCTATGGCTACACCTTC.